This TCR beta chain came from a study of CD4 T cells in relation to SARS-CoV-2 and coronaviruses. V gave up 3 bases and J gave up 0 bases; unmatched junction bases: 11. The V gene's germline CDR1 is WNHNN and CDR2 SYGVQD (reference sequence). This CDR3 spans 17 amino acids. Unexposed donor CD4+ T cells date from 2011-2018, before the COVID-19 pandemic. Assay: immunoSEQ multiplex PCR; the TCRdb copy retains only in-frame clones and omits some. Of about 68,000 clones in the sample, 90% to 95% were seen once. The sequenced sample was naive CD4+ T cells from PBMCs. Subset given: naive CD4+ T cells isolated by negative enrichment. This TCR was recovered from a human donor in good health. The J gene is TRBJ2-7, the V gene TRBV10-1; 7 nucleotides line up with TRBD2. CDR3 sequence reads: CASSDGVGRGSSYEQYF. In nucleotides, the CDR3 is TGCGCCAGCAGTGATGGAGTAGGGCGGGGGAGCTCCTACGAGCAGTACTTC.